A selection of T cell receptor beta chains follows, all from one sample in a study of siplizumab effects on memory and regulatory T cells. The repertoire was sequenced with immunoSEQ multiplex PCR; TCRdb's copy has only in-frame clones and lacks some. Of some 88,000 clones detected, about 90% appear once; the ten largest clones hold more than 14%. What was sequenced was CD4+ T cells sorted from blood. The source is a human donor in good health. Both conserved end residues are part of each CDR3. D genes are given only for firm matches.

j_call v_call d_call cdr3_aa cdr3_nt
TRBJ2-5 TRBV5-1 . CASSPDTTQETQYF TGCGCCAGCAGCCCAGACACCACCCAAGAGACCCAGTACTTC
TRBJ2-5 TRBV1 . CTSSNVAGGKETQYF TGCACCAGCAGCAACGTAGCGGGAGGAAAAGAGACCCAGTACTTC
TRBJ2-3 TRBV11-2 . CASSLLGTDTQYF TGTGCCAGCAGCCTCCTAGGCACAGATACGCAGTATTTT
TRBJ2-3 TRBV7-2 TRBD2 CASSSLAGVTADTQYF TGTGCCAGCAGCTCACTAGCGGGAGTCACCGCAGATACGCAGTATTTT
TRBJ2-4 TRBV7-2 . CASSPANVDIQYF TGTGCCAGCAGTCCAGCCAACGTTGACATTCAGTACTTC
TRBJ2-7 TRBV6-5 TRBD2 CASRRTSVFSYEQYF TGTGCCAGCAGACGGACTAGCGTCTTCTCCTACGAGCAGTACTTC
TRBJ2-3 TRBV2 TRBD1 CASSELGQSTDTQYF TGTGCCAGCAGTGAACTGGGACAGAGCACAGATACGCAGTATTTT
TRBJ1-1 TRBV9 . CASSVGGRNTEAFF TGTGCCAGCAGCGTAGGAGGGAGGAACACTGAAGCTTTCTTT
TRBJ1-5 TRBV2 . CASSTGRDYQPQHF TGTGCCAGCTCGACGGGCAGGGATTATCAGCCCCAGCATTTT
TRBJ2-1 TRBV29-1 TRBD1 CSVEPGQGPNEQFF TGCAGCGTGGAACCGGGACAGGGCCCCAATGAGCAGTTCTTC
TRBJ2-7 TRBV15 TRBD1 CATSRDRDYEQYF TGTGCCACCAGCCGGGACAGGGACTACGAGCAGTACTTC
TRBJ2-1 TRBV6-6 TRBD2 CASVLAGGNNEQFF TGTGCCAGCGTTCTAGCGGGAGGGAACAATGAGCAGTTCTTC
TRBJ1-4 TRBV20-1 . CSANRGEKLFF TGCAGTGCCAACCGCGGGGAAAAACTGTTTTTT
TRBJ2-1 TRBV19 . CASSMGLQTGRLNEQFF TGTGCCAGTAGTATGGGGCTCCAGACGGGCAGACTCAATGAGCAGTTCTTC
TRBJ1-3 TRBV2 . CASQTTGGRNTIYF TGTGCCAGCCAGACCACGGGAGGAAGAAACACCATATATTTT
TRBJ2-1 TRBV5-1 TRBD2 CASSLGTSGRVTYNEQFF TGCGCCAGCAGCTTGGGGACTAGCGGGAGAGTCACCTACAATGAGCAGTTCTTC
TRBJ1-5 TRBV6-1 TRBD1 CASRTTGQANQPQHF TGTGCCAGCAGAACCACCGGACAGGCCAATCAGCCCCAGCATTTT
TRBJ1-1 TRBV7-9 TRBD1 CASSLSGGEAFF TGTGCCAGCAGCTTATCAGGGGGCGAAGCTTTCTTT
TRBJ2-1 TRBV6-5 TRBD2 CASSYRTSGSYNEQFF TGTGCCAGCAGTTATCGAACTAGCGGGAGCTACAATGAGCAGTTCTTC